This TCR beta chain was profiled in a study of lymphopenia after photon versus proton radiotherapy. To note about this clone: What it binds is unknown.

The germline V gene has CDR1 MNHNS and CDR2 SASEGT. The CDR3 has 15 amino acids. Study conclusions and caveats: Better survival with proton therapy was suggested as possible, not demonstrated. Proton therapy kept repertoires fairly stable, unlike photons, which gained effector/memory cells. Post-nadir diversity loss with photons came from oligoclonal expansion, particularly CD8+ Temra cells.

Data came from immunoSEQ multiplex PCR; TCRdb stores just in-frame clones and leaves some out. The repertoire has over 50,000 clones, more than 75% of them found once; the top ten carry about 2.3%. The sequenced sample was peripheral blood, obtained from a patient treated with photon-based radiotherapy. The chain has TRBV6-1 and TRBJ2-7; 7 bases are shared with TRBD2. The TCR sequence derives from a man aged 35 to 55 with gastric cancer. CDR3 DNA sequence: TGTGCGGAGGGGAGGGAGTACGGGACCTCCTACGAGCAGTACTTC. The encoded protein is CAEGREYGTSYEQYF.